These 18 T cell receptor beta chains were sequenced from one sample in a study of CD8 T cells in ankylosing spondylitis. Broader study findings: Blood from ankylosing spondylitis patients appeared to carry a characteristic roughly eight-variant TCR beta motif.

TCRdb redid the calling of the 5' RACE reads with MiXCR, one entry per CDR3 protein. The sample holds approximately 520,000 distinct CDR3 sequences; 5.3% are singletons and the top ten take roughly 3.2%. What these receptors recognize is not known. What was sequenced was blood, either unsorted or a sorted T cell fraction (not recorded which). The source is a male donor with ankylosing spondylitis.

This clonotype was counted ten times or more. J is TRBJ1-2 and V is TRBV14; 10 bases line up with TRBD1. The CDR3 runs to 15 residues. With V trimmed by 4 bases and J by 3 bases, 5 bases remained unmatched. Germline-derived CDR1 and CDR2 are SGHDN and FVKESK. CDR3 sequence: CASSRGQGYDYGYTF. Written as DNA, the CDR3 is TGTGCCAGCAGCCGGGGACAGGGGTACGACTATGGCTACACCTTC.

This clonotype came up many times. The chain uses TRBV6-2 or TRBV6-3 and TRBJ2-2; maybe TRBD1 (5 bases). This CDR3 region has 13 residues. Germline V CDR1 and CDR2: MNHEY, SVGEGT. V gave up 5 bases and J gave up 6 bases, with 10 bases separating them. CDR3: CASSHQGPGELFF. In DNA, the CDR3 is TGTGCCAGCAGTCATCAGGGTCCCGGGGAGCTGTTTTTT.

The chain links TRBV4-3 to TRBJ2-5; D not resolved. CDR1 LGHNA and CDR2 YSLEER come from the germline V gene. The germline V and J ends were trimmed by 1 base and 2 bases, with 8 bases remaining between them. CDR3 size: 14 residues. As DNA, the CDR3 is TGCGCCAGCAGCCAAGGGATGGGACAAGAGACCCAGTACTTC. This codes for CASSQGMGQETQYF.

This clonotype was counted a few times. This chain connects TRBV20-1 to TRBJ2-3; the match to TRBD2 covers 7 bases. The CDR3 extends over 14 amino acids. In germline, CDR1 is DFQATT, CDR2 SNEGSKA (reference sequence). J lost 5 bases, V lost 0 bases, and 5 bases had no gene match. In nucleotides, the CDR3 is TGCAGTGCTAGAGATCTGCCTAGCGGAGATACGCAGTATTTT. Translated, it gives CSARDLPSGDTQYF.

This clonotype was observed many times. The chain recombines TRBV7-9 with TRBJ2-7; D not certain. CDR3 length: 11 amino acids. Trimming removed 5 bases at V and 6 bases at J, with 8 bases between. CDR1 is SEHNR and CDR2 is FQNEAQ in the germline V gene (reference sequence). CDR3 nucleotides: TGTGCCAGCAGCGGGTATCTCGAGCAGTACTTC. This gives the protein CASSGYLEQYF.

This clonotype was observed at least ten times. The genes are TRBV7-9 and TRBJ1-4, with 9 bases identical to TRBD1. Per the germline V gene, CDR1 is SEHNR and CDR2 is FQNEAQ (reference sequence). This CDR3 has 15 residues. The junction had 5 bases not matched to a gene; V was cut back by 2 bases and J by 7 bases. CDR3 DNA: TGTGCCAGCAGCTTATTCGGGGACAGGGCTGAAAAACTGTTTTTT. It yields the protein CASSLFGDRAEKLFF.

Ten or more counts support this clonotype. V usage is TRBV4-1 and J usage is TRBJ2-3, with TRBD2 matching 7 bases. The CDR3 runs to 17 residues. The V gene end was trimmed by 5 bases and the J gene end by 2 bases; junction bases not matched to a gene: 13. Looked up from germline, CDR1 is MGHRA and CDR2 is YSYEKL. CDR3 sequence reads: CASSYRTYGGSTDTQYF. The CDR3 DNA follows: TGCGCCAGCAGCTACCGGACTTACGGGGGGTCCACAGATACGCAGTATTTT.

The genes are TRBV18 and TRBJ2-1, with 8 bases identical to TRBD2. This CDR3 is 16 amino acids long. Germline V lookup: CDR1 KGHSH, CDR2 LQKENI. After removal of 6 bases from V and 1 base from J, the junction contained 8 bases not matched to a gene. The CDR3 nucleotides read TGTGCCAGCTCCTTGAGCGGGAGTGCTTCCTACAATGAGCAGTTCTTC. Translating gives CASSLSGSASYNEQFF. The entire variable domain, with the rest obtained from reference TRBV18 and TRBJ2-1, is as follows: NAGVMQNPRHLVRRRGQEARLRCSPMKGHSHVYWYRQLPEEGLKFMVYLQKENIIDESGMPKERFSAEFPKEGPSILRIQQVVRGDSAAYFCASSLSGSASYNEQFFGPGTRLTVL.

This clonotype was counted at least ten times. The V gene is TRBV5-5, the J gene TRBJ2-1; 8 nucleotides agree with TRBD2. In germline, CDR1 is SGHKS, CDR2 YYEKEE (reference sequence). The junction had 11 bases not matched to a gene; V was cut back by 3 bases and J by 3 bases. This CDR3 has 17 amino acids. The CDR3 DNA is TGTGCCAGCAGCTCGGGAGGGGGAGGGGCGATCTACAATGAGCAGTTCTTC. It translates to CASSSGGGGAIYNEQFF.

This clonotype was seen many times. This chain connects TRBV9 to TRBJ1-2, with a possible D match to TRBD1 (5 bases). Germline CDR1 is SGDLS and CDR2 is YYNGEE. V was trimmed by 4 bases and J by 8 bases, leaving 15 bases between them. The CDR3 spans 13 residues. CDR3 loop: CASSPIAGAGYTF. The CDR3 DNA reads as TGTGCCAGCAGCCCAATTGCCGGGGCGGGCTACACCTTC. Variable domain in full (rest from reference TRBV9 and TRBJ1-2): DSGVTQTPKHLITATGQRVTLRCSPRSGDLSVYWYQQSLDQGLQFLIQYYNGEERAKGNILERFSAQQFPDLHSELNLSSLELGDSALYFCASSPIAGAGYTFGSGTRLTVV.

To note about this clonotype: A much larger clone lies a single base off, so this may be a read error. CDR3 sequence: CTSRLTGTGADTQYF. CDR3 coding DNA: TGTACCAGCAGATTGACGGGTACAGGGGCAGATACGCAGTATTTT. The rearrangement uses TRBV28 and TRBJ2-3; 7 bases are a match to TRBD1. CDR1 is MDHEN, CDR2 SYDVKM, per germline. The CDR3 has 15 amino acids.

This clonotype was recorded many times. The chain carries TRBV12-3 or TRBV12-4 and TRBJ2-7; TRBD2 aligns across 9 bases. The CDR3 sequence is 12 residues long. With 8 bases clipped from V and 2 bases from J, the junction kept 1 base outside the gene matches. CDR3 bases: TGTGCCAGCCCTAGCGGGGCCTACGAGCAGTACTTC. Its protein product is CASPSGAYEQYF.

This clonotype was observed many times. This sequence joins TRBV27 and TRBJ2-3; no clear D. V was pared by 6 bases and J by 5 bases, with 9 bases between. CDR3 length equals 12 residues. The germline V gene encodes CDR1 MNHEY and CDR2 SMNVEV (reference sequence). The CDR3 region is CASRTHGDTQYF. The CDR3 DNA reads as TGTGCCAGCAGAACTCACGGAGATACGCAGTATTTT.

The sample holds many counts of this clonotype. The J gene is TRBJ2-1, the V gene TRBV5-1, with TRBD2 as a possible D gene (6 bases). Per the germline V gene, CDR1 is SGHRS and CDR2 is YFSETQ. V was shortened by 2 bases and J by 6 bases, with 18 bases between the two germline ends. The CDR3 has 16 amino acids. CDR3: CASSFRVGGYSNEQFF. The CDR3 DNA sequence: TGCGCCAGCAGCTTTCGTGTGGGGGGATATAGCAATGAGCAGTTCTTC.

The chain recombines TRBV21-1 with TRBJ2-3; TRBD2 is the table's D call and was not checked against the DNA. TRBV21-1 is a recognized pseudogene. The CDR3 is 17 amino acids. This CDR3 reads CASSTSGTSGSHEAQYF. The CDR3 DNA sequence: TGTGCCAGCAGCACCTCTGGGACTAGCGGGAGTCATGAGGCGCAGTATTTT.

This clonotype occurred many times. CDR3 nucleotides: TGCAGTGCTCCCGACAGGGACGGGTACGAGCAGTACTTC. Its protein product is CSAPDRDGYEQYF. The V gene is TRBV20-1, the J gene TRBJ2-7, with 7 bases fitting TRBD1. Germline V gene sequence: CDR1 DFQATT, CDR2 SNEGSKA (reference sequence). CDR3 length: 13 amino acids. J gave up 4 bases and V 5 bases, and 8 bases lay outside the gene matches.

The genes are TRBV20-1 and TRBJ2-7, with 7 bases matching TRBD2. The CDR3 loop spans 14 amino acids. The germline V gene encodes CDR1 DFQATT and CDR2 SNEGSKA (reference sequence). DNA of the CDR3: TGCGGAGGACGGGGCGGGAGAAGCTCCTACGAGCAGTACTTC. Translated: CGGRGGRSSYEQYF.

In this sample, this clonotype turned up many times. The CDR3 sequence is CASSQGLEYETQYF. In DNA form, the CDR3 reads TGTGCCAGCAGCCAAGGACTAGAATATGAGACCCAGTACTTC. The chain combines TRBV3-1 with TRBJ2-5, with a weak D call TRBD2 (6 bases). This CDR3 is 14 amino acids long. Trimming took 1 base from V and 5 from J, leaving 11 bases between them. In germline, CDR1 is LGHDT, CDR2 YNNKEL (reference sequence).